This TCR beta chain was recorded in a study of T cell responses to AZD1222 COVID-19 vaccine. Study findings and constraints: Spike-specific TCR breadth rose after two AZD1222 doses, and depth rose as well. Just a handful of people given AZD1222 tested seropositive at baseline. The span of vaccine-associated CD4 TCRs extended across spike, with dominance at 160-218 and 743-854. There were mostly white British donors and more females than males, and clonal diversity was possibly underestimated.

Assay used: immunoSEQ multiplex PCR; TCRdb lists only in-frame clones, some missing. The sample lists about 200,000 clones; about 94% were seen once. The CDR3 sequence is 14 residues long. Trimming shortened V by 3 bases and J by 0 bases, and 9 bases separated the two germline ends. Per the germline V gene, CDR1 is SGDLS and CDR2 is YYNGEE. Worth noting for this clone: No antigen is known for it.

The receptor comes from an adult who received the AZD1222 COVID-19 vaccine. The sample here was peripheral blood, taken 28 days after the second AZD1222 dose. The rearrangement joins TRBV9 to TRBJ1-1; D unclear. CDR3 DNA: TGTGCCAGCAGCGCCTACGAGCTGAACACTGAAGCTTTCTTT. Protein sequence: CASSAYELNTEAFF.